These 6 T cell receptor beta chains were sequenced from one sample in a study of blood T cell repertoires in COVID-19. Generated by immunoSEQ multiplex PCR, the TCRdb table keeps only in-frame clones and is missing some. Of tens of thousands of clones listed, about 79% are singletons. Sequenced input: peripheral blood. These receptors were collected from a human donor in a cohort sampled during active COVID-19.

The chain is built from TRBV5-4 and TRBJ1-6; perhaps TRBD1 as D (5 bases). V lost 5 bases to trimming and J lost 7 bases, with 10 bases between them. Germline CDR1 SGHNT, CDR2 YYREEE (reference sequence). The CDR3 extends over 13 amino acids. The CDR3 loop is CASRGVGNSPLHF. CDR3 sequence (DNA): TGTGCCAGCAGAGGGGTTGGAAATTCACCCCTCCACTTT.

V is TRBV2 and J is TRBJ1-1; D gene unclear. The CDR3 sequence is 13 residues long. V lost 6 bases and J 0 bases, leaving 8 bases between the germline ends. CDR1 and CDR2 (germline): SNHLY, FYNNEI. The CDR3 region is CASRARMNTEAFF. In nucleotides, the CDR3 is TGTGCCAGCAGGGCCCGAATGAACACTGAAGCTTTCTTT. Combining the CDR3 with reference TRBV2 and TRBJ1-1 gives the whole variable domain EPEVTQTPSHQVTQMGQEVILRCVPISNHLYFYWYRQILGQKVEFLVSFYNNEISEKSEIFDDQFSVERPDGSNFTLKIRSTKLEDSAMYFCASRARMNTEAFFGQGTRLTVV.

The chain combines TRBV5-4 with TRBJ1-2; D possibly corresponds to TRBD1 (5 bases). The CDR3 runs to 14 residues. Deletions cut 2 bases from V and 4 bases from J, with 12 bases between. The germline V gene encodes CDR1 SGHNT and CDR2 YYREEE (reference sequence). The CDR3 DNA follows: TGTGCCAGCAGCTTAGAGGGACTAGGCTATGGCTACACCTTC. Translating it yields CASSLEGLGYGYTF.

This chain connects TRBV7-2 to TRBJ1-1; 11 bases are shared with TRBD1. The CDR3 consists of 18 residues. The ends lost 5 bases at V and 0 bases at J; junction bases unmatched: 11. CDR1 SGHTA and CDR2 FQGNSA come from the germline V gene. CDR3 sequence reads: CASSLRGQGARMNTEAFF. In nucleotides, the CDR3 is TGTGCCAGCAGCCTACGAGGACAGGGGGCTAGAATGAACACTGAAGCTTTCTTT.

The chain recombines TRBV2 with TRBJ2-4; 7 bases align to TRBD2. Per germline, CDR1 SNHLY and CDR2 FYNNEI. The CDR3 spans 16 residues. Trimming took 3 bases from V and 10 from J; bases not matched to a gene: 15. In DNA form, the CDR3 reads TGTGCCAGCAGTGATGTTATTGCGGGAGCCGCCCATATTCAGTACTTC. Amino acid sequence: CASSDVIAGAAHIQYF.

This chain uses TRBV30 with TRBJ1-1; weak D call: TRBD1 (5 bases). V was trimmed by 0 bases and J by 1 base, leaving 12 bases between them. Germline assignment: CDR1 GTSNPN and CDR2 SVGIG (reference sequence). This CDR3 contains 15 residues. The CDR3 loop reads CAWSVMGGRNTEAFF. CDR3 nucleotide sequence: TGTGCCTGGAGTGTAATGGGGGGACGGAACACTGAAGCTTTCTTT.